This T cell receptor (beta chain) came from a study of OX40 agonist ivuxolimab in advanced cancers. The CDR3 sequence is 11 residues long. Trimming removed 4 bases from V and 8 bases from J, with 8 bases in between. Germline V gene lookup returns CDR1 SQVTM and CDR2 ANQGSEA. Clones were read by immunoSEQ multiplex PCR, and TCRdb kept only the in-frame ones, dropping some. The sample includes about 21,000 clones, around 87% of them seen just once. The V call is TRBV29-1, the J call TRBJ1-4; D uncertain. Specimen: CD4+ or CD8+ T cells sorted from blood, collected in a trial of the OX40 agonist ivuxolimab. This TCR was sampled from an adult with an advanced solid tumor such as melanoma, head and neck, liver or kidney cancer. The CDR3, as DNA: TGCAGCGTTGCAGTAGGGGAAAAACTGTTTTTT. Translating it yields CSVAVGEKLFF.